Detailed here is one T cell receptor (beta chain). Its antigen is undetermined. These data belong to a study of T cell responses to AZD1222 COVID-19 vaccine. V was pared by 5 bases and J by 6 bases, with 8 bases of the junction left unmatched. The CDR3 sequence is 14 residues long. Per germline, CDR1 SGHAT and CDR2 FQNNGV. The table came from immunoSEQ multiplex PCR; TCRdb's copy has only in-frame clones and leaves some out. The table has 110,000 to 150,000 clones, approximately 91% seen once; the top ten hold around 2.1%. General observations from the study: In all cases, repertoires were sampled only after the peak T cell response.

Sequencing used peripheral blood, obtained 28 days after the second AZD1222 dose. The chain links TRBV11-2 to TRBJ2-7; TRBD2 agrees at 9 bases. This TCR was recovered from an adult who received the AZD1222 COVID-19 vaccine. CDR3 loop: CASSPIAGAAEQYF. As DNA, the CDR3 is TGTGCCAGCAGCCCGATAGCGGGAGCAGCCGAGCAGTACTTC.